The 5 T cell receptor beta chains below come from one sample, sequenced in a study of memory CD4+ T cells and cytomegalovirus serostatus. The data were produced by immunoSEQ multiplex PCR, yet TCRdb's version contains in-frame clones alone and is incomplete. Here the sample spans approximately 61,000 clones, around four fifths being singletons. The sort gate was single viable CD3+CD4+CD8-CD45RO+ cells for memory CD4+ T cells. The sample comprised memory CD4+ T cells from blood. These receptors were taken from an adult in good health and CMV-seronegative.

V usage is TRBV28 and J usage is TRBJ1-2; tentatively, D is TRBD1 (6 bases). Looked up from germline, CDR1 is MDHEN and CDR2 is SYDVKM. The V end was cut by 3 bases, the J end by 2 bases, with 10 bases between. This CDR3 is built from 14 residues. The CDR3 region has the DNA TGTGCCAGCAGTTTCGGCAGGGGAAACTATGGCTACACCTTC. Its protein product is CASSFGRGNYGYTF.

The chain recombines TRBV5-1 with TRBJ2-2; 10 bases match TRBD2. After removal of 2 bases from V and 4 bases from J, the junction contained 5 bases not matched to a gene. The CDR3 consists of 16 residues. Germline values: CDR1 SGHRS, CDR2 YFSETQ. CDR3 sequence reads: CASSLIAGGGTGELFF. The CDR3 DNA is TGCGCCAGCAGCTTAATAGCGGGGGGCGGCACCGGGGAGCTGTTTTTT.

This chain connects TRBV7-8 to TRBJ1-5, with D perhaps matching TRBD1 (5 bases). Trimming removed 3 bases from V and 0 bases from J, with 15 bases in between. There are 17 residues in the CDR3. Germline CDR1 reads SGHVS; CDR2 reads FQNEAQ. Here the CDR3 reads CASSLRQGYYSNQPQHF. The CDR3 DNA reads TGTGCCAGCAGCTTGAGGCAGGGCTACTATAGCAATCAGCCCCAGCATTTT.

The chain has TRBV7-6 and TRBJ2-5; no firm D call. The V end lost 4 bases, the J end lost 5 bases, and 14 bases lay between the germline ends. This CDR3 has 14 amino acids. The germline CDR1 and CDR2 sequences are SGHVS and FNYEAQ. The DNA of the CDR3 is TGTGCCAGCAGCTCGTCGACTCTCACGGAGACCCAGTACTTC. Protein: CASSSSTLTETQYF.

V usage is TRBV14 and J usage is TRBJ1-1; 11 positions match TRBD1. The V segment lost 4 bases and the J segment 6 bases; nucleotides outside the gene matches: 4. CDR1 and CDR2 from the germline V gene are SGHDN and FVKESK. This CDR3 is 14 amino acids long. CDR3 sequence: CASSLSGQGAEAFF. The CDR3 DNA sequence: TGTGCCAGCAGCCTTTCGGGACAGGGGGCTGAAGCTTTCTTT.